This is a list of T cell receptor beta chains from one sample in a study of CD8+ T cells in alopecia areata. Generated by immunoSEQ multiplex PCR, the TCRdb table keeps only in-frame clones and is missing some. The sample has a few hundred thousand clones; over 45% are singletons. This specimen consisted of CD4+ T cells sorted from blood, obtained around week 54, from a patient treated with tofacitinib. All receptors derive from a human donor with alopecia areata. CDR3s include the opening cysteine and the closing phenylalanine or tryptophan. A D gene is named only where the DNA matches it firmly. A row's size may be missing; if present it is once, few, many or a size class.

CDR3 protein	CDR3 DNA	clone size	V gene	J gene	D gene	CDR3 length
CAWSVALNTEAFF	TGTGCCTGGAGTGTAGCCTTAAACACTGAAGCTTTCTTT	.	TRBV30	TRBJ1-1	.	13
CASSQVSTSLGSTDTQYF	TGTGCCAGCAGCCAAGTCTCCACTTCCCTAGGGAGCACAGATACGCAGTATTTT	.	TRBV4-2	TRBJ2-3	.	18
CSAPIGEKLFF	TGCAGCGCCCCAATAGGAGAAAAACTGTTTTTT	few	TRBV29-1	TRBJ1-4	.	11
CASSLGRLANNEQFF	TGTGCCAGCAGCTTAGGAAGACTAGCTAACAATGAGCAGTTCTTC	.	TRBV7-9	TRBJ2-1	TRBD2	15
CASSQRSGAGGNQPQHF	TGTGCCAGCTCACAAAGGTCCGGGGCTGGGGGCAATCAGCCCCAGCATTTT	few	TRBV18	TRBJ1-5	.	17
CASTYNRGRTEAFF	TGTGCCAGCACCTACAACAGGGGGCGGACTGAAGCTTTCTTT	.	TRBV5-6	TRBJ1-1	TRBD1	14
CASSARETSGGAIEQFF	TGTGCCAGCAGCGCGCGAGAGACTAGCGGGGGGGCCATTGAGCAGTTCTTC	.	TRBV4-2	TRBJ2-1	TRBD2	17
CSVRPGRQDYGYTF	TGCAGCGTCCGACCGGGACGACAGGACTATGGCTACACCTTC	.	TRBV29-1	TRBJ1-2	.	14
CASSSQENTEAFF	TGTGCCAGCAGCTCGCAGGAGAACACTGAAGCTTTCTTT	.	TRBV11-1	TRBJ1-1	.	13
CASIQGAYNEQFF	TGTGCCAGCATACAGGGGGCTTACAATGAGCAGTTCTTC	.	TRBV2	TRBJ2-1	TRBD1	13
CAWSATGKETQYF	TGTGCCTGGAGCGCGACAGGAAAAGAGACCCAGTACTTC	few	TRBV30	TRBJ2-5	.	13
CASSIAQGAGYNEQFF	TGTGCCAGTAGTATAGCCCAGGGAGCGGGGTACAATGAGCAGTTCTTC	few	TRBV19	TRBJ2-1	TRBD2	16
CASSSTPGADYGYTF	TGTGCCAGCAGCTCAACCCCAGGGGCGGACTATGGCTACACCTTC	.	TRBV9	TRBJ1-2	.	15
CASRERGGGQPQHF	TGTGCCAGCAGAGAAAGGGGGGGCGGGCAGCCCCAGCATTTT	.	TRBV28	TRBJ1-5	.	14
CATSPGVAEQFF	TGTGCCACCAGCCCAGGGGTGGCCGAGCAGTTCTTC	.	TRBV15	TRBJ2-1	.	12
CAWSRASSYNEQFF	TGTGCCTGGAGCCGGGCTAGCTCCTACAATGAGCAGTTCTTC	few	TRBV30	TRBJ2-1	.	14
CSVDKRGADTQYF	TGCAGCGTTGATAAACGTGGGGCAGATACGCAGTATTTT	few	TRBV29-1	TRBJ2-3	.	13
CASSTQGATNEKLFF	TGTGCCAGCAGCACACAGGGTGCAACTAATGAAAAACTGTTTTTT	.	TRBV6-6	TRBJ1-4	.	15
CASSVIAGGQETQYF	TGTGCCAGCAGCGTTATAGCGGGGGGGCAAGAGACCCAGTACTTC	.	TRBV9	TRBJ2-5	TRBD2	15
CSVEALATGPQETQYF	TGCAGCGTTGAAGCCCTCGCAACAGGGCCCCAAGAGACCCAGTACTTC	.	TRBV29-1	TRBJ2-5	.	16
CASRPGQGPVNTEAFF	TGTGCCAGCAGACCTGGACAGGGACCCGTGAACACTGAAGCTTTCTTT	.	TRBV7-9	TRBJ1-1	TRBD1	16
CASSLSYLETGTYF	TGTGCCAGCAGTTTATCGTACCTCGAGACAGGGACGTACTTC	.	TRBV27	TRBJ2-7	TRBD1	14
CASSADKTPYEQYF	TGTGCCAGCAGCGCTGACAAGACTCCCTACGAGCAGTACTTC	once	TRBV7-9	TRBJ2-7	.	14
CASSLRQGPSYEQYF	TGTGCCAGTAGCCTCAGACAGGGCCCCTCCTACGAGCAGTACTTC	.	TRBV19	TRBJ2-7	TRBD1	15
CASSPYRVGTEAFF	TGTGCCAGCAGCCCTTACAGGGTAGGGACTGAAGCTTTCTTT	few	TRBV7-8	TRBJ1-1	.	14
CAISQVLEFEAFF	TGTGCCATCAGTCAGGTCCTGGAGTTCGAAGCTTTCTTT	few	TRBV10-3	TRBJ1-1	.	13
CAWRELGWGDYGYTF	TGTGCCTGGAGGGAACTTGGCTGGGGCGACTATGGCTACACCTTC	.	TRBV30	TRBJ1-2	.	15
CASTRTAVNQPQHF	TGTGCCAGTACAAGGACGGCCGTAAATCAGCCCCAGCATTTT	.	TRBV19	TRBJ1-5	.	14
CASSLGQGTDTQYF	TGCGCCAGCAGCCTCGGACAGGGGACAGATACGCAGTATTTT	.	TRBV4-3	TRBJ2-3	TRBD1	14
CASSPGQGGPLGYEQYF	TGTGCCAGCAGTCCCGGACAGGGAGGCCCTTTAGGCTACGAGCAGTACTTC	.	TRBV27	TRBJ2-7	TRBD1	17
CSAWDRAYEQYF	TGCAGCGCATGGGACAGGGCCTACGAGCAGTACTTC	.	TRBV29-1	TRBJ2-7	TRBD1	12
CASSFDKNTEAFF	TGCGCCAGCAGCTTTGACAAGAACACTGAAGCTTTCTTT	.	TRBV5-1	TRBJ1-1	.	13
CASSPNGGSGSPLHF	TGTGCCAGCAGCCCGAATGGAGGGTCGGGTTCACCCCTCCACTTT	.	TRBV7-3	TRBJ1-6	.	15
CSVVVGTQYF	TGCAGCGTTGTGGTCGGGACCCAGTACTTC	few	TRBV29-1	TRBJ2-5	.	10
CSVDQGSDTQYF	TGCAGCGTCGACCAGGGTTCGGATACGCAGTATTTT	.	TRBV29-1	TRBJ2-3	.	12
CASSSQGPLDNEQFF	TGTGCCAGCAGCTCCCAAGGGCCCTTAGACAATGAGCAGTTCTTC	.	TRBV11-3	TRBJ2-1	.	15
CARGSGGPTKNIQYF	TGTGCCAGAGGATCGGGGGGGCCAACCAAAAACATTCAGTACTTC	few	TRBV2	TRBJ2-4	TRBD2	15
CSVDGVPYNEQFF	TGCAGCGTTGACGGGGTCCCCTACAATGAGCAGTTCTTC	.	TRBV29-1	TRBJ2-1	.	13
CASSQRPGETQYF	TGCGCCAGCAGTCAACGCCCGGGAGAGACCCAGTACTTC	few	TRBV23-1	TRBJ2-5	.	13
CASSIDGYNEQFF	TGTGCCAGTAGTATCGACGGGTACAATGAGCAGTTCTTC	few	TRBV19	TRBJ2-1	.	13
CAWTRDSNQPQHF	TGTGCCTGGACCCGGGACAGCAATCAGCCCCAGCATTTT	.	TRBV30	TRBJ1-5	.	13
CASRDLRNIQYF	TGCGCCAGCCGGGACCTACGAAACATTCAGTACTTC	once	TRBV4-3	TRBJ2-4	.	12
CASSPLGSGANVLTF	TGTGCCAGCAGCCCCTTGGGCTCTGGGGCCAACGTCCTGACTTTC	.	TRBV5-6	TRBJ2-6	.	15
CSVRTGGYEQYF	TGCAGCGTACGGACAGGGGGGTACGAGCAGTACTTC	.	TRBV29-1	TRBJ2-7	TRBD1	12
CASSLEASSDTQYF	TGCGCCAGCAGCTTGGAAGCCAGTTCAGATACGCAGTATTTT	few	TRBV5-1	TRBJ2-3	.	14
CSVARRAGGDYGYTF	TGCAGCGTTGCCAGACGAGCAGGGGGCGACTATGGCTACACCTTC	.	TRBV29-1	TRBJ1-2	TRBD1	15
CASSLGNEQFF	TGTGCCAGCAGCTTGGGGAATGAGCAGTTCTTC	.	TRBV7-3	TRBJ2-1	.	11
CASSSPQGVGSPLHF	TGTGCCAGCAGTTCCCCACAGGGGGTCGGTTCACCCCTCCACTTT	.	TRBV6-6	TRBJ1-6	TRBD1	15
CASSEGRTSYNEQFF	TGTGCCAGCAGTGAAGGGCGGACTAGCTACAATGAGCAGTTCTTC	.	TRBV2	TRBJ2-1	TRBD2	15
CASSQSFTGYYEQYF	TGCGCCAGCAGCCAGAGCTTCACAGGATACTACGAGCAGTACTTC	few	TRBV4-1	TRBJ2-7	.	15
CASSFGGFETQYF	TGTGCCAGCAGCTTTGGGGGTTTTGAGACCCAGTACTTC	once	TRBV7-2	TRBJ2-5	.	13
CASSVSSYGYTF	TGTGCCAGCAGTGTTTCCAGCTATGGCTACACCTTC	.	TRBV2	TRBJ1-2	.	12
CASTPRLDSGNTIYF	TGTGCCAGCACCCCTCGTTTGGACTCTGGAAACACCATATATTTT	many	TRBV6-1	TRBJ1-3	.	15
CASSSRSEHNEQFF	TGTGCCAGCAGCTCCCGCTCGGAGCACAATGAGCAGTTCTTC	.	TRBV7-9	TRBJ2-1	.	14
CAISQQTGGNGYTF	TGTGCCATCAGTCAGCAAACAGGGGGAAATGGCTACACCTTC	few	TRBV10-3	TRBJ1-2	TRBD1	14
CSVGPTGGLSETQYF	TGCAGCGTTGGACCCACAGGGGGACTGAGTGAGACCCAGTACTTC	once	TRBV29-1	TRBJ2-5	TRBD1	15
CASSQPSWTVLSPLHF	TGTGCCAGCAGCCAGCCAAGTTGGACAGTTCTATCACCCCTCCACTTT	many	TRBV4-2	TRBJ1-6	.	16
CASSGTGAPAGYTF	TGTGCCAGCAGCGGCACCGGGGCCCCCGCGGGCTACACCTTC	.	TRBV7-8	TRBJ1-2	.	14
CATSINSEAFF	TGTGCCACCAGCATAAACTCAGAAGCTTTCTTT	.	TRBV15	TRBJ1-1	.	11